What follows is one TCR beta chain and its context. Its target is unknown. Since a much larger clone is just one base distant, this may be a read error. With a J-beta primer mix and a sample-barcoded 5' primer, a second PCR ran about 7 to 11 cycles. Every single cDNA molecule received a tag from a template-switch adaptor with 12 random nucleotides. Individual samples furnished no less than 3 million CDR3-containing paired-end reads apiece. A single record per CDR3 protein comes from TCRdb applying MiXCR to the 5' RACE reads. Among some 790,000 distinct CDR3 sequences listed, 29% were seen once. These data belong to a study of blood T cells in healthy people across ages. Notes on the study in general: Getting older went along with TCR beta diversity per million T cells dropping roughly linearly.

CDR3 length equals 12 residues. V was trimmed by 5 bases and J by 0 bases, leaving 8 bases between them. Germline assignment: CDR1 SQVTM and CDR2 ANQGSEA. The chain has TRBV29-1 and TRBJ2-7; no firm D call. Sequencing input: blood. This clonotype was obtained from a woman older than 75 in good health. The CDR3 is CSVRADSYEQYF. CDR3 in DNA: TGCAGCGTTAGAGCAGACTCCTACGAGCAGTACTTC.